This TCR beta chain stems from a study of shared clonotypes between healthy human individuals. Points from the study as a whole: Naive subsets, compared against memory subsets, generally had larger estimated richness values. Rarefaction exposed incomplete sorted-subset sequencing despite large depth.

Ten or more counts support this clone. Its target is not known. Germline CDR1 is SGHVS and CDR2 is FQNEAQ. V lost 5 bases, J lost 5 bases, and 18 bases lay in between. This CDR3 has 15 residues. Original data processing: With immunoSEQ giving junction-only sequences and no quality scores, filtering differed. The assay was immunoSEQ multiplex PCR, and TCRdb's table has in-frame clones only and misses some. That table is the source of V, J and clone size, and D and trimming were worked out from the DNA. This table holds about 110,000 clones, about 71% found once. The clonotype comes from a woman aged 25 to 45 in good health. The chain couples TRBV7-8 to TRBJ2-5; D may be TRBD1 (5 bases). Source material: memory CD8+ T cells sorted from blood. Subset denoted: CD45RO+ cells pooled with CCR7-negative TemRA cells. The CDR3 reads CASSRHQGPSETQYF. CDR3 sequence (DNA): TGTGCCAGCAGCAGACACCAGGGTCCGTCGGAGACCCAGTACTTC.